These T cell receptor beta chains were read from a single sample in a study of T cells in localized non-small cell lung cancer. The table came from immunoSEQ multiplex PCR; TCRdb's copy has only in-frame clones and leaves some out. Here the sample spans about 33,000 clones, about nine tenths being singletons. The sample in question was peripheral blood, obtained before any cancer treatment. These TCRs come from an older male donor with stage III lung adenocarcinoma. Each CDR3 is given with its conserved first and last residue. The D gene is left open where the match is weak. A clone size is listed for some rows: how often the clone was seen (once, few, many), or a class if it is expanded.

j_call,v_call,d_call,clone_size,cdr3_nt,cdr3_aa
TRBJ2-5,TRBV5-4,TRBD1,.,TGTGCCAGCAGCTTGGGAGGGGGCAGAGAGACCCAGTACTTC,CASSLGGGRETQYF
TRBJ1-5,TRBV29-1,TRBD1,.,TGCAGCGTTTCAGACAGGGGGAATCAGCCCCAGCATTTT,CSVSDRGNQPQHF
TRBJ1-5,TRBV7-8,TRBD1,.,TGTGCCAGCAGCCACGGACAGGGGCAGCCCCAGCATTTT,CASSHGQGQPQHF
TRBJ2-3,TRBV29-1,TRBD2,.,TGCAGCGTTGATATAGGGACTAGCATACAGTATTTT,CSVDIGTSIQYF
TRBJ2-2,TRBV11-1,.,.,TGTGCCAGCAGCTTAGGACATTCCCCCGGGGAGCTGTTTTTT,CASSLGHSPGELFF
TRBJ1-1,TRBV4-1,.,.,TGCGCCAGCAGCGAGGGATTGAACACTGAAGCTTTCTTT,CASSEGLNTEAFF
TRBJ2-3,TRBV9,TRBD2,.,TGTGCCAGCAGCGTAGAAGCCAGGGGGACTAGCGGGGGTGGATTGGGCACAGATACGCAGTATTTT,CASSVEARGTSGGGLGTDTQYF
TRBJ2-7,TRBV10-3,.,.,TGTGCCATCAGTGACTGGGGGGTCCCCTACGAGCAGTACTTC,CAISDWGVPYEQYF
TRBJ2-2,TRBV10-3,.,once,TGTGCCATCAGTGAGTCTGCAGGACACACCGGGGAGCTGTTTTTT,CAISESAGHTGELFF
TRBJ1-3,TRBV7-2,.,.,TGTGCCAGCAGCAATCCTAGAAACACCATATATTTT,CASSNPRNTIYF
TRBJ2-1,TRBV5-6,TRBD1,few,TGTGCCAGCAGCTTGGGGGACAGGGCCTACAATGAGCAGTTCTTC,CASSLGDRAYNEQFF
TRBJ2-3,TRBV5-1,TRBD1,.,TGCGCCAGCAGCTCCCGAGGAGCAGGGGGCATCGGTACGCAGTATTTT,CASSSRGAGGIGTQYF
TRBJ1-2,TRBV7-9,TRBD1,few,TGTGCCAGCAGCAAGTCGTGGACAGGCCACTCGGGCTATGGCTACACCTTC,CASSKSWTGHSGYGYTF
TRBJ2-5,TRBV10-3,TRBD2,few,TGTGCCATCAGTGAGTCGGTGGGACTAGTGAGAAAGACCCAGTACTTC,CAISESVGLVRKTQYF
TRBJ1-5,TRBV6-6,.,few,TGTGCCAGCAGTTCCGACTCATTTTCCCAGCCCCAGCATTTT,CASSSDSFSQPQHF
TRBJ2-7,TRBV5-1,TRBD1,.,TGCGCCAGCAGCTACGGACAGGGCGAGCAGTACTTC,CASSYGQGEQYF
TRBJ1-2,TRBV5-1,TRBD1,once,TGCGCCAGCAGCTTGGACGGACAGGGGGATGGCTACACCTTC,CASSLDGQGDGYTF
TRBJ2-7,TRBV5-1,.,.,TGCGCCAGCAGCCATGGGTACTACGAGCAGTACTTC,CASSHGYYEQYF
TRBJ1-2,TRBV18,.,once,TGTGCCAGCTCACACGGCGTAGACTATGGCTACACCTTC,CASSHGVDYGYTF
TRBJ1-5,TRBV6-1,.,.,TGTGCCACAGAGCGGGGCTTTGGTCAGCCCCAGCATTTT,CATERGFGQPQHF
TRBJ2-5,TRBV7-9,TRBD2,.,TGTGCCAGCAGCGGTCGGACTAGCGCCCAAGAGACCCAGTACTTC,CASSGRTSAQETQYF
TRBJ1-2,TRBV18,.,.,TGTGCCAGCTCTCTCAACAGGGATGGCTACACCTTC,CASSLNRDGYTF
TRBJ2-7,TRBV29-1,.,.,TGCAGCGTTCGAAAAAGCTCCTACGAGCAGTACTTC,CSVRKSSYEQYF
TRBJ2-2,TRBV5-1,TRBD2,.,TGCGCCAGCAGCACCCTAGCGGGGGGTTCCGGGGAGCTGTTTTTT,CASSTLAGGSGELFF
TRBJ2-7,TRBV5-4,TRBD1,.,TGTGCCAGCAGCTTCGGAGACAGGGGGCAATGGCAGTACTTC,CASSFGDRGQWQYF
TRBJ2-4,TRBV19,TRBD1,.,TGTGCCAGTAGTACGACCTGGACAGGGAGTAAAAACATTCAGTACTTC,CASSTTWTGSKNIQYF
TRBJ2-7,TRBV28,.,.,TGTGCCAGCAGCCGTACAGGGTACGAGCAGTACTTC,CASSRTGYEQYF